One sample yielded the 19 T cell receptor beta chains listed below, sequenced in a study of T cells after posttransplantation cyclophosphamide. Assay: immunoSEQ multiplex PCR; the TCRdb copy retains only in-frame clones and omits some. The sample has 24,000 or so clones, none seen only once. Cyclophosphamide on days +3 and +4 followed busulfan-fludarabine conditioning and a marrow graft. The source was PBMCs, collected after allogeneic stem cell transplant with posttransplant cyclophosphamide. These receptors were collected from a male patient in his late teens or twenties who received an allogeneic stem cell transplant from a related donor, was CMV-positive, and had no GVHD. Some T cells may be transferred from the graft donor.

This clone has ten or more counts. The chain employs TRBV7-9 and TRBJ1-2; 9 bases align to TRBD1. Germline trimming cut 5 bases from V and 1 base from J; bases unmatched to any gene: 5. This CDR3 comprises 15 residues. Germline CDR1 reads SEHNR; CDR2 reads FQNEAQ (reference sequence). DNA for the CDR3: TGTGCCAGCAGCCAGGGACAGGGTATTAACTATGGCTACACCTTC. This sequence encodes CASSQGQGINYGYTF.

This clone counts as medium-sized. This chain connects TRBV10-2 to TRBJ1-3, with 9 bases aligning to TRBD1. With V trimmed by 6 bases and J by 0 bases, 9 bases remained unmatched. CDR3 size: 17 residues. Per germline, CDR1 WSHSY and CDR2 SAAADI. Here the CDR3 DNA reads TGCGCCAGCAGCGCACAGGGGGCTGATAGCTCTGGAAACACCATATATTTT. Its protein is CASSAQGADSSGNTIYF.

Ten or more counts support this clone. CDR3: CASSQEGVDTQYF. Written as DNA, the CDR3 is TGTGCCAGCAGCCAAGAAGGGGTAGATACGCAGTATTTT. V gene TRBV4-2 combines with J gene TRBJ2-3; perhaps TRBD1 as D (5 bases). CDR3 length: 13 residues. Trimming left V 0 bases short and J 5 bases short, with 6 bases between. The germline V gene has CDR1 LGHNA and CDR2 YNFKEQ.

This clone was found many times. The chain uses TRBV30 and TRBJ2-7; 10 bases are a match to TRBD1. V shed 8 bases and J 1 base; nucleotides not matched to a gene: 2. Per germline, CDR1 GTSNPN and CDR2 SVGIG (reference sequence). CDR3 length equals 12 residues. CDR3 bases: TGTGCCCGACAGGGGGCTTCCTACGAGCAGTACTTC. Its translation: CARQGASYEQYF. Full variable domain (outside the CDR3, taken from reference TRBV30 and TRBJ2-7): SQTIHQWPATLVQPVGSPLSLECTVEGTSNPNLYWYRQAAGRGLQLLFYSVGIGQISSEVPQNLSASRPQDRQFILSSKKLLLSDSGFYLCARQGASYEQYFGPGTRLTVT.

This clone has just a few counts. This may stem from a read error, because a much larger clone lies one nucleotide away. This CDR3 is also generated by other DNA sequences in the sample. CDR3 DNA sequence: TGTGCCAGCACCCTGGGCGGACTTTCCTACGAGCAGTACTTC. It yields the protein CASTLGGLSYEQYF. The rearrangement joins TRBV28 to TRBJ2-7; D may be TRBD2 (5 bases). CDR3 length: 14 amino acids. Germline CDR1 and CDR2: MDHEN and SYDVKM. The V end was cut by 7 bases, the J end by 1 base, with 14 bases between.

This clone has a count of ten or more. The genes are TRBV5-1 and TRBJ2-7; 8 nucleotides agree with TRBD2. This CDR3 has 11 amino acids. V lost 6 bases, J lost 7 bases, and 3 bases stayed unmatched. Germline V gene data show CDR1 as SGHRS and CDR2 as YFSETQ. The CDR3 reads CASNSGGEQYF. For the CDR3, the DNA is TGCGCCAGCAACTCGGGAGGGGAGCAGTACTTC.

This clone was detected ten times or more. The V and J genes are TRBV18 and TRBJ2-3; D remains ambiguous. The CDR3 extends over 15 amino acids. The V end was cut by 1 base, the J end by 3 bases, with 11 bases between. Germline CDR1 is KGHSH and CDR2 is LQKENI. The DNA of the CDR3 is TGTGCCAGCTCACCACTCGTGGGCTCGACAGATACGCAGTATTTT. As protein: CASSPLVGSTDTQYF. Filled out from reference TRBV18 and TRBJ2-3, the complete variable domain reads NAGVMQNPRHLVRRRGQEARLRCSPMKGHSHVYWYRQLPEEGLKFMVYLQKENIIDESGMPKERFSAEFPKEGPSILRIQQVVRGDSAAYFCASSPLVGSTDTQYFGPGTRLTVL.

This clone was observed at least ten times. CDR3 loop: CATSSSLGGWAKETQYF. The CDR3 DNA reads TGTGCCACCAGCAGCTCCTTAGGAGGGTGGGCCAAAGAGACCCAGTACTTC. V gene TRBV15 combines with J gene TRBJ2-5, with TRBD2 as a possible D gene (6 bases). The CDR3 runs 17 residues. The germline CDR1 and CDR2 sequences are LNHNV and YYDKDF (reference sequence). V lost 3 bases and J 3 bases, leaving 20 bases between the germline ends.

V is TRBV15 and J is TRBJ2-1; TRBD1 agrees at 7 bases. The CDR3 consists of 12 residues. The trim removed 3 bases at V and 13 bases at J, leaving 6 bases unmatched. The germline CDR1 and CDR2 sequences are LNHNV and YYDKDF (reference sequence). CDR3: CATSSDRVGQFF. As DNA, the CDR3 is TGTGCCACCAGCAGTGACAGGGTGGGTCAGTTCTTC. The full variable domain, its missing parts supplied by reference TRBV15 and TRBJ2-1, is DAMVIQNPRYQVTQFGKPVTLSCSQTLNHNVMYWYQQKSSQAPKLLFHYYDKDFNNEADTPDNFQSRRPNTSFCFLDIRSPGLGDTAMYLCATSSDRVGQFFGPGTRLTVL.

This clone was seen repeatedly, ten times or more. This chain links TRBV6-5 with TRBJ1-1, with D hard to call. Trimming removed 0 bases from V and 0 bases from J, with 11 bases in between. The CDR3 extends over 16 amino acids. Germline loops: CDR1 MNHEY, CDR2 SVGAGI. The DNA of the CDR3 is TGTGCCAGCAGTTACTCGAGGGTTTCGATGAACACTGAAGCTTTCTTT. Translation gives CASSYSRVSMNTEAFF.

This clone was detected ten times or more. This rearrangement joins TRBV4-2 to TRBJ2-5; 8 bases match TRBD2. CDR1 and CDR2 from the germline V gene are LGHNA and YNFKEQ. This CDR3 is built from 15 residues. The V and J ends lost 1 base and 5 bases, in that order; junction bases with no gene match: 6. The CDR3 nucleotides are TGTGCCAGCAGCCAAGCGGGGGGGGCCGAGGAGACCCAGTACTTC. Its translation is CASSQAGGAEETQYF.

This clone has a count of ten or more. The chain is built from TRBV12-2 and TRBJ1-1; TRBD1 reflects the table's D call only, with no check against the DNA. TRBV12-2 is reported as a pseudogene. The CDR3 sequence is 17 residues long. This chain's CDR3 is CASRFKGRACLNTEAFF. CDR3 DNA sequence: TGTGCAAGTCGCTTTAAAGGCAGGGCCTGCCTGAACACTGAAGCTTTCTTT.

This clone came up many times. The J gene is TRBJ1-2, the V gene TRBV10-3; 7 bases are shared with TRBD1. CDR1 is ENHRY, CDR2 SYGVKD, per germline. After removal of 4 bases from V and 4 bases from J, the junction contained 0 bases not matched to a gene. This CDR3 is built from 12 residues. In nucleotides, the CDR3 is TGTGCCATCAGTGGGGACAGCTATGGCTACACCTTC. It codes for CAISGDSYGYTF.

This clone was detected only a few times. The chain joins TRBV7-2 to TRBJ2-5; 8 nucleotides match TRBD2. The last part of the DNA fits TRBJ2-7 better; the J call may be wrong. From germline, CDR1 is SGHTA and CDR2 FQGNSA. The length of the CDR3 is 14 residues. The CDR3 spells CASSLEAGAYEQYF. The CDR3 bases are TGTGCCAGCAGCTTAGAAGCGGGGGCCTACGAGCAGTACTTC.

The CDR3 loop is CASSFGGGTYEQYF. CDR3 DNA sequence: TGTGCCAGCAGCTTCGGAGGGGGCACTTACGAGCAGTACTTC. This chain uses TRBV14 with TRBJ2-5; D possibly corresponds to TRBD1 (7 bases). Near its end, the DNA agrees better with TRBJ2-7, so the J call may be wrong. This CDR3 comprises 14 residues. Germline V gene lookup returns CDR1 SGHDN and CDR2 FVKESK.

This clone was observed at least ten times. The V call is TRBV19, the J call TRBJ2-2; possible D gene TRBD2, 6 bases. CDR3 size: 15 residues. The V and J ends lost 8 bases and 5 bases respectively, with 18 bases between them. Per germline, CDR1 LNHDA and CDR2 SQIVND (reference sequence). Here the CDR3 reads CASSGTQGGTGELFF. For the CDR3, the DNA is TGTGCCAGTTCCGGGACCCAAGGAGGGACCGGGGAGCTGTTTTTT.

The sample holds many counts of this clone. V is TRBV19 and J is TRBJ2-1, with TRBD2 matching over 8 bases. The germline gives CDR1 LNHDA, CDR2 SQIVND (reference sequence). V lost 5 bases and J lost 4; bases outside the gene matches: 4. The CDR3 is made up of 14 amino acids. The CDR3 sequence is CASSLAGGYNEQFF. The CDR3 bases are TGTGCCAGTAGTCTGGCGGGAGGATACAATGAGCAGTTCTTC.

Ten or more counts support this clone. The CDR3 protein is CASSGQYTEAFF. CDR3 nucleotides: TGTGCCAGCAGCGGACAGTACACTGAAGCTTTCTTT. The genes are TRBV7-9 and TRBJ1-1; D possibly corresponds to TRBD1 (6 bases). V lost 5 bases to trimming and J lost 3 bases, with 7 bases between them. Germline V gene data show CDR1 as SEHNR and CDR2 as FQNEAQ (reference sequence). The CDR3 is 12 residues long. Variable domain in full (rest from reference TRBV7-9 and TRBJ1-1): DTGVSQNPRHKITKRGQNVTFRCDPISEHNRLYWYRQTLGQGPEFLTYFQNEAQLEKSRLLSDRFSAERPKGSFSTLEIQRTEQGDSAMYLCASSGQYTEAFFGQGTRLTVV.

This clone was observed at least ten times. The chain couples TRBV5-1 to TRBJ1-1; D possibly corresponds to TRBD1 (5 bases). The germline CDR1 and CDR2 sequences are SGHRS and YFSETQ. This CDR3 has 17 amino acids. V gave up 0 bases and J gave up 3 bases, with 18 bases separating them. CDR3 sequence reads: CASSLDPGGTDYTEAFF. The CDR3 bases are TGCGCCAGCAGCTTGGATCCGGGCGGGACGGATTACACTGAAGCTTTCTTT.